This T cell receptor beta chain emerged from a study of T cells in Graves' hyperthyroidism and ophthalmopathy. Study-wide results and caveats: Classification by a 13 V-J model distinguished ophthalmopathy from stable hyperthyroidism. Blood held most thyroid clonotypes expanded above 0.001 frequency.

There were TCR beta CDR3 regions amplified from RNA transcripts. With the HTBI primer set, the TCR CDR3 went through a first round of RT-PCR. TCRdb reanalysed the multiplex PCR reads using MiXCR and keeps one entry per CDR3 protein. The table lists 450,000 to 700,000 distinct CDR3 sequences, under 60% of them singletons. To note about this clonotype: Its matching antigen is unknown.

This receptor was identified in a woman under 30 with Graves' hyperthyroidism. The sample comprised peripheral blood or thyroid tissue (not recorded which).

The CDR3 loop is CASSGKANYGYTF. The CDR3 DNA reads TGTGCCAGCTCGGGTAAAGCTAACTATGGCTACACCTTC. The genes are TRBV18 and TRBJ1-2; the D is unclear. V was trimmed by 6 bases and J by 0 bases, leaving 8 bases between them. CDR1 and CDR2 from the germline V gene are KGHSH and LQKENI. The CDR3 runs to 13 residues.